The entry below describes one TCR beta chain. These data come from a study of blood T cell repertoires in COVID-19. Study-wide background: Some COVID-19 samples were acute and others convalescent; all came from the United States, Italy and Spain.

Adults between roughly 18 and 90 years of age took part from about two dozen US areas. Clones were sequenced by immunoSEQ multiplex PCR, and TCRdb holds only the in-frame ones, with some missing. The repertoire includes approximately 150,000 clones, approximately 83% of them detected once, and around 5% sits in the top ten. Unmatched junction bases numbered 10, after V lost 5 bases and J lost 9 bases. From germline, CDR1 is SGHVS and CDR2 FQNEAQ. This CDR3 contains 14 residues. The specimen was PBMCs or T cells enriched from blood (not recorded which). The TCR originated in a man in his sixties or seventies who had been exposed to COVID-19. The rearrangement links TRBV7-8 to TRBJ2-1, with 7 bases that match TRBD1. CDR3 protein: CASSQITGDSEQFF. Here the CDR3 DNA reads TGTGCCAGCAGCCAAATTACAGGGGACAGTGAGCAGTTCTTC.